What follows is one TCR beta chain and its context. CDR3 size: 12 residues. The V and J ends lost 6 bases and 4 bases respectively, with 10 bases between them. The germline CDR1 and CDR2 sequences are MNHEY and SVGAGI. This specimen comes from a study of CD8 T cells in Susac syndrome. As for the study in general: Patients with Susac syndrome were, at the time of blood collection, therapy-naive, maintained on corticosteroids, or maintained on intravenous immunoglobulin alone.

Under recently defined diagnostic criteria, the patients with Susac syndrome qualified as having definite or probable disease. CD8+ and CD4+ T cells were negatively isolated; TEMRA cells were FACS-enriched. The RNA input was about 0.45 to 1 ug, and it was reverse transcribed with random hexamers. TCRdb independently ran MiXCR on the immunoSEQ multiplex PCR reads; one entry per CDR3 protein. The sample has under 200,000 distinct CDR3 sequences, roughly 95% seen once; the top ten hold more than 0.08%. V usage is TRBV6-5 and J usage is TRBJ2-7; D might be TRBD1 (5 bases). Sequencing used CD4+ T cells from PBMCs. The receptor's source is a human donor with Susac syndrome. Here the CDR3 reads CASRSRVYEQYF. The CDR3 DNA follows: TGTGCCAGCAGGAGCAGGGTATACGAGCAGTACTTC.